Described below is a single T cell receptor beta chain sequence and its context. Trimming took 0 bases from V and 4 from J, leaving 10 bases between them. The CDR3 runs to 15 residues. Germline CDR1 and CDR2: SGHTA and FQGNSA. The Seattle patients, enrolled during active infection, were followed longitudinally. This sample is part of a study of blood T cell repertoires in COVID-19. Study-level information: Sources were T cells, B-cell-depleted T cells, or PBMCs; the material itself was cDNA or gDNA.

In the authors' workflow: By means of reference gene primer amplification, nucleated cell counts were estimated. Produced via immunoSEQ multiplex PCR; TCRdb's table is partial and in-frame only. V and J calls and clone size are given by that table; D and trimming were obtained from the DNA. The table records 100,000 to 150,000 clones, 81% of them present only once. Sequencing was carried out using peripheral blood. The clonotype originates from a man between 25 and 39 years old with COVID-19, enrolled during active disease. This chain connects TRBV7-2 to TRBJ1-5; D may be TRBD1 (5 bases). CDR3 coding DNA: TGTGCCAGCAGCTTAGCCGCAGGGTCGAATCAGCCCCAGCATTTT. It is translated as CASSLAAGSNQPQHF. The whole variable domain, filled in from reference TRBV7-2 and TRBJ1-5, reads GAGVSQSPSNKVTEKGKDVELRCDPISGHTALYWYRQSLGQGLEFLIYFQGNSAPDKSGLPSDRFSAERTGGSVSTLTIQRTQQEDSAVYLCASSLAAGSNQPQHFGDGTRLSIL.